This T cell receptor (beta chain) was found in a study of blood T cell repertoires in COVID-19. Study-wide background: Samples representing acute and convalescent COVID-19 were sourced from the United States, Italy and Spain. PBMCs, B-cell-depleted T cells, or T cells provided the cDNA or gDNA that made up the material.

The authors' processing: Amplified reference gene primers provided the basis for estimating nucleated cell counts. Sequencing used immunoSEQ multiplex PCR; TCRdb keeps in-frame clones, though not all of them. V, J and clone size were drawn from that table, and D and trimming were deduced from the DNA. Of approximately 290,000 clones in the sample, 85% to 90% were seen once. Deletions cut 0 bases from V and 6 bases from J, with 15 bases between. The germline CDR1 and CDR2 sequences are MGHRA and YSYEKL. CDR3 length equals 15 residues. Recruited during active infection, patients (from Seattle) were subsequently followed longitudinally.

The V call is TRBV4-1, the J call TRBJ2-7, with D possibly TRBD2 on 6 matching bases. Material for sequencing was peripheral blood. The receptor's source is a woman aged 25 to 39 with COVID-19, enrolled during active disease. CDR3 amino acids: CASSQDGRGSPEQYF. In DNA, the CDR3 is TGCGCCAGCAGCCAAGACGGGCGGGGTTCCCCCGAGCAGTACTTC.